This T cell receptor beta chain stems from a study of blood T cells in healthy people across ages. The study's findings and limits: Across samples, TCR beta diversity tracked strongly with naive T cell percentage. CMV status of donors was unknown, possibly confounding expanded clonotype changes.

It was with a sample-barcoded 5' primer and a J-beta primer mix that a second PCR of roughly 7 to 12 cycles was run. TCRdb called the 5' RACE reads again in MiXCR, with one record for every CDR3 protein. The sample holds under 2,000,000 distinct CDR3 sequences, about 50% seen once. Trimming took 6 bases from V and 5 from J, leaving 13 bases between them. The CDR3 consists of 13 residues. The germline CDR1 and CDR2 sequences are MNHEY and SVGEGT. About this clonotype: As yet, its antigen is unknown.

The sequencing sample was made of blood. The chain couples TRBV6-2 or TRBV6-3 to TRBJ2-5; D is uncertain. This receptor was taken from a woman in her 40s in good health. The CDR3 coding sequence is TGTGCCAGCAGGCTTGATCTAGTTGAGACCCAGTACTTC. Its translation is CASRLDLVETQYF.